Sequencing of this T cell receptor beta chain was carried out in a study of blood T cell repertoires in COVID-19. In the study's own analysis: It was from reference gene primer amplification that nucleated cell counts were estimated. Profiling relied on immunoSEQ multiplex PCR, and the TCRdb table lists in-frame clones only, not all of them. V and J calls and clone size follow that table, whereas D and trimming were derived from the DNA. Of 75,000 to 95,000 clones in the sample, roughly 90% were seen once. Sequenced sample: peripheral blood. The receptor comes from a man aged 55 to 70 with acute or convalescent COVID-19.

The CDR3: CASRSRGLTEAFF. The CDR3 region has the DNA TGTGCCAGCAGATCTCGGGGGTTGACTGAAGCTTTCTTT. The V and J genes are TRBV12-3 or TRBV12-4 and TRBJ1-1; D is perhaps TRBD1 (5 bases). V lost 6 bases and J 5 bases, leaving 13 bases between the germline ends. This CDR3 is 13 amino acids long.